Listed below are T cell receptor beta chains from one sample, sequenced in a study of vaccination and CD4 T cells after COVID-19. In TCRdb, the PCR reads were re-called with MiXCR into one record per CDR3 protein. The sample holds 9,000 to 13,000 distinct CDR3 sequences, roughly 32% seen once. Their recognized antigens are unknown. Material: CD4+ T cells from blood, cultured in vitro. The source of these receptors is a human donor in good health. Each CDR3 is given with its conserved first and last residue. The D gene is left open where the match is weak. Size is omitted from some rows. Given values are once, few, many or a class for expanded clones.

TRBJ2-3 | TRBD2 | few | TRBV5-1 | TGCGCCAGCAGACGGGAGGCGGATACGCAGTATTTT | CASRREADTQYF
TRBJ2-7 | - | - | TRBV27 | TGTGCCAGCAGTTTAGGGCAGATCTACGAGCAGTACTTC | CASSLGQIYEQYF
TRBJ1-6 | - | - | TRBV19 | TGTGCCAGTAGCCGACAGAGCTCCTATAATTCACCCCTCCACTTT | CASSRQSSYNSPLHF
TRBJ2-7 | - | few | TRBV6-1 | TGTGCCAGCAGCCCCGGATTGGGATACGAGCAGTACTTC | CASSPGLGYEQYF
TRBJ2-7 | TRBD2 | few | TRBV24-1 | TGTGCCACCAGTGACCCCGGACTAGCGGGAGGGAAACCTGGGCGCGAGCAGTACTTC | CATSDPGLAGGKPGREQYF
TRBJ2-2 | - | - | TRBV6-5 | TGTGCCAGCAGTTATCCGGGACCTCTTAGCGGGGAGCTGTTTTTT | CASSYPGPLSGELFF
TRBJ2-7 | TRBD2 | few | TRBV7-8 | TGTGCCAGCAGCTTAGCTAGCGGGATATCGTACACCTACGAGCAGTACTTC | CASSLASGISYTYEQYF
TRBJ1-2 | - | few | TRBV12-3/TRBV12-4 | TGTGCCAGCGGGGCCAGGCGGTTGTATGGCTACACCTTC | CASGARRLYGYTF
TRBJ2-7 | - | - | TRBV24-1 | TGTGCCACCGGAGCCGGGACAAACGAGCAGTACTTC | CATGAGTNEQYF
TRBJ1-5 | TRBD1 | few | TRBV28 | TGTGCCAGCAGTTTCTTTACGGGGACAGGGGGCGGACTCAATCAGCCCCAGCATTTT | CASSFFTGTGGGLNQPQHF
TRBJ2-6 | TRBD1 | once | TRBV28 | TGTGCCAGCAGTTTCGATTTGACAGGGGGGACTGGGGCCAACGTCCTGACTTTC | CASSFDLTGGTGANVLTF
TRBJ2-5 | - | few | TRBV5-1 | TGCGCCAGCAGCATGGTTTTAGAGGGCCAAGAGACCCAGTACTTC | CASSMVLEGQETQYF
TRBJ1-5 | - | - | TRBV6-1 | TGTGCCAGCAGTGAAACGGTGGGTCAGCCCCAGCATTTT | CASSETVGQPQHF
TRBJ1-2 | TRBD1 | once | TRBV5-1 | TGCGCCAGCAGCTTGAAACAGGGGAGGGATTATGGCTACACCTTC | CASSLKQGRDYGYTF
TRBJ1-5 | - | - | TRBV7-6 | TGTGCCAGCAGCTTAGGTTCGGCAGGAAATCAGCCCCAGCATTTT | CASSLGSAGNQPQHF
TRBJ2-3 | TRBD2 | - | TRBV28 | TGTGCCAGCAGACCGGGGGGGACGGGGACAGATACGCAGTATTTT | CASRPGGTGTDTQYF
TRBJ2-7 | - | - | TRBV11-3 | TGTGCCAGCAGCTTGGACAGTGGCTACGAGCAGTACTTC | CASSLDSGYEQYF
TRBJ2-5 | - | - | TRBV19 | TGTGCCAGTAGCCCCCCGGCGAGGCAGACCCAGTACTTC | CASSPPARQTQYF
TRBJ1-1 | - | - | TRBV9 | TGTGCCAGCAGCGCCAGGACTTCCATGAACACTGAAGCTTTCTTT | CASSARTSMNTEAFF
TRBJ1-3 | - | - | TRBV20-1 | TGCAGTGCTAGAGGGACAAGCTCTGGAAACACCATATATTTT | CSARGTSSGNTIYF